Listed below are T cell receptor beta chains from one sample, sequenced in a study of CD8 T cells in Susac syndrome. In TCRdb, the immunoSEQ multiplex PCR reads were re-called with MiXCR into one record per CDR3 protein. The profile shows about 110,000 distinct CDR3 sequences, roughly 95% of them singletons. Specimen: CD8+ T cells from PBMCs. Source of these receptors: a human donor with Susac syndrome. Each CDR3 is given with its conserved first and last residue. Clone sizes are given selectively: once, few, many, or a class where the clone is expanded.

v_call: TRBV15
clone_size: .
cdr3_aa: CATSRDSESSYNEQFF

v_call: TRBV7-6
clone_size: .
cdr3_aa: CASSLGTAAPNTEAFF

v_call: TRBV20-1
clone_size: .
cdr3_aa: CSATDQTGPTEAFF

v_call: TRBV19
clone_size: .
cdr3_aa: CASSIGVGDTGELFF

v_call: TRBV9
clone_size: .
cdr3_aa: CASSVDQGPNLETQYF

v_call: TRBV29-1
clone_size: few
cdr3_aa: CSVEDRDGYTF

v_call: TRBV9
clone_size: .
cdr3_aa: CASSRGGSSYNEQFF

v_call: TRBV9
clone_size: .
cdr3_aa: CASSVAGSYNEQFF

v_call: TRBV29-1
clone_size: .
cdr3_aa: CSADRVEDYGYTF

v_call: TRBV18
clone_size: .
cdr3_aa: CASSPPTNYGYTF

v_call: TRBV5-6
clone_size: .
cdr3_aa: CASRNRDRPPYEQYF

v_call: TRBV27
clone_size: once
cdr3_aa: CASSPSSGVNTGELFF

v_call: TRBV3-1
clone_size: .
cdr3_aa: CASSQEKQISSYEQYF

v_call: TRBV5-6
clone_size: .
cdr3_aa: CASTWTPQGNTEAFF

v_call: TRBV15
clone_size: once
cdr3_aa: CATSSSSMNTGELFF

v_call: TRBV14
clone_size: .
cdr3_aa: CASSPHLHNEQFF

v_call: TRBV7-9
clone_size: .
cdr3_aa: CASSFPDYGYTF

v_call: TRBV6-2/TRBV6-3
clone_size: .
cdr3_aa: CASKRSYEQYF

v_call: TRBV15
clone_size: .
cdr3_aa: CATSGPGTGDEQYF

v_call: TRBV20-1
clone_size: .
cdr3_aa: CSARAVGVDTEAFF

v_call: TRBV29-1
clone_size: once
cdr3_aa: CSVEESGANVLTF

v_call: TRBV5-1
clone_size: .
cdr3_aa: CASSLQGTGELFF

v_call: TRBV25-1
clone_size: few
cdr3_aa: CASSPGAGANVLTF

v_call: TRBV5-4
clone_size: .
cdr3_aa: CASSLFVTDTQYF

v_call: TRBV13
clone_size: .
cdr3_aa: CASSLVKERGYTF

v_call: TRBV12-3/TRBV12-4
clone_size: .
cdr3_aa: CASSLPDYEQYF

v_call: TRBV20-1
clone_size: .
cdr3_aa: CSARETGTYEQYF

v_call: TRBV20-1
clone_size: .
cdr3_aa: CSALDRESNEQFF

v_call: TRBV15
clone_size: .
cdr3_aa: CATSRDGGSGANVLTF

v_call: TRBV9
clone_size: .
cdr3_aa: CASSSSGGGIREKLFF

v_call: TRBV29-1
clone_size: .
cdr3_aa: CSAEGLAEAFF

v_call: TRBV9
clone_size: .
cdr3_aa: CASSPKGGNQETQYF

v_call: TRBV7-9
clone_size: .
cdr3_aa: CASSPHAVEAFF

v_call: TRBV5-6
clone_size: .
cdr3_aa: CASSRGEGLANTDTQYF